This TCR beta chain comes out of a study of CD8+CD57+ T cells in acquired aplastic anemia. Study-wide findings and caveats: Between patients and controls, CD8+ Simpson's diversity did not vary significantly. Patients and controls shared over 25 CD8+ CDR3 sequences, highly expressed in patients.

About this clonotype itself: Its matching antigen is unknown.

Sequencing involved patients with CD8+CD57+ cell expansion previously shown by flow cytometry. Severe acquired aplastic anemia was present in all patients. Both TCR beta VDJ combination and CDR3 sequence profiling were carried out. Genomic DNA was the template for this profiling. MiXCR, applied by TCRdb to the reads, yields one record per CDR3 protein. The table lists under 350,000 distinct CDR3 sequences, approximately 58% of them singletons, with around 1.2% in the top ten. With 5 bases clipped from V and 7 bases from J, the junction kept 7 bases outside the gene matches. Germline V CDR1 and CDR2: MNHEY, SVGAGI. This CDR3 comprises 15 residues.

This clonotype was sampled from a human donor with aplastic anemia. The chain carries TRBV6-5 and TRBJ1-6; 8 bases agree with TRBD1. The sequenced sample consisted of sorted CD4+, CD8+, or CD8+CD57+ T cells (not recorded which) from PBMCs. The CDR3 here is CASSAYRGNNSPLHF. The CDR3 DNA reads TGTGCCAGCAGTGCATACAGGGGGAACAATTCACCCCTCCACTTT.